This T cell receptor (beta chain) was observed in a study of cytomegalovirus exposure and HLA in healthy donors. Germline lookup yields CDR1 SGHDT and CDR2 YYEEEE. The length of the CDR3 is 16 residues. The V gene end was trimmed by 3 bases and the J gene end by 4 bases; junction bases not matched to a gene: 7. Repertoires were generated with immunoSEQ multiplex PCR, while TCRdb's copy carries only in-frame clones and drops some. The sample carries 55,000 to 75,000 clones, 95% to 97% recorded once. The chain joins TRBV5-6 to TRBJ2-2, with 9 bases aligning to TRBD2. The sample comprised PBMCs. This receptor was obtained from a woman between 18 and 30 years old in good health and CMV-seronegative. This CDR3 reads CASSWGQGLATGELFF. CDR3 bases: TGTGCCAGCAGCTGGGGGCAGGGACTAGCCACCGGGGAGCTGTTTTTT.